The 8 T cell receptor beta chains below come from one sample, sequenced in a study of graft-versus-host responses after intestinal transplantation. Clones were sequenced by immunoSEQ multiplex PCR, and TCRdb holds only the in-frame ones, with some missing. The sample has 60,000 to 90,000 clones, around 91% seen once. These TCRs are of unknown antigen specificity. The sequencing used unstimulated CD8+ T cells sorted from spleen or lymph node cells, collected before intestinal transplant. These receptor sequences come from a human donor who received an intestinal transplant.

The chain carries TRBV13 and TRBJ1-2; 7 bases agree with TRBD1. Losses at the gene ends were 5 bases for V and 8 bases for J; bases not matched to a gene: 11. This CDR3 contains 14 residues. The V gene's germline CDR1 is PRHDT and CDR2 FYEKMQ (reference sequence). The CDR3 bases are TGTGCCAGCAGCCCGACAGGGCTGCGATTAGGCTACACCTTC. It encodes CASSPTGLRLGYTF.

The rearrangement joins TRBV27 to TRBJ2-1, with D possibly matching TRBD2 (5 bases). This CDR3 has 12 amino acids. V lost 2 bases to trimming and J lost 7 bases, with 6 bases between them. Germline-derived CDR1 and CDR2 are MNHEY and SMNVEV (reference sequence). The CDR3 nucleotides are TGTGCCAGCAGTTTACGGGGTAATGAGCAGTTCTTC. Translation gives CASSLRGNEQFF.

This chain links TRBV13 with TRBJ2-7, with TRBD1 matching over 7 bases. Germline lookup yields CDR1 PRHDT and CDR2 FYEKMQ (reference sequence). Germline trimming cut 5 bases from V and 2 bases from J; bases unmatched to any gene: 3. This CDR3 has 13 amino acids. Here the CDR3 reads CASSGGQAYEQYF. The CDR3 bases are TGTGCCAGCAGCGGCGGACAGGCCTACGAGCAGTACTTC.

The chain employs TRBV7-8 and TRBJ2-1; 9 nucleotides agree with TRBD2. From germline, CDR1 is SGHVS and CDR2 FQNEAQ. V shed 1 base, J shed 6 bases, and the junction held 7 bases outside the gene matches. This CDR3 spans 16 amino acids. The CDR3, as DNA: TGTGCCAGCAGCTTAGTTCAGACTAGCGGCGGCAATGAGCAGTTCTTC. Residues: CASSLVQTSGGNEQFF.

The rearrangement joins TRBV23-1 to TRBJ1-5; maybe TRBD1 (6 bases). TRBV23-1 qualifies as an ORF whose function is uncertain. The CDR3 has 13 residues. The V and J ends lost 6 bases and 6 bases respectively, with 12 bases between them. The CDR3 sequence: CASRTGYRQPQHF. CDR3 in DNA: TGCGCCAGCAGAACAGGGTATCGTCAGCCCCAGCATTTT.

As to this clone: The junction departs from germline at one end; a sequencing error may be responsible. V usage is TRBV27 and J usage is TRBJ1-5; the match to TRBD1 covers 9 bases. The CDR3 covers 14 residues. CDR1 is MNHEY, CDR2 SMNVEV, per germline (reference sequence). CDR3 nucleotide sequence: TGTACCAGCCAGGGACAGGGAATGGATCAGCCCCAGCATTTT. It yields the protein CTSQGQGMDQPQHF.

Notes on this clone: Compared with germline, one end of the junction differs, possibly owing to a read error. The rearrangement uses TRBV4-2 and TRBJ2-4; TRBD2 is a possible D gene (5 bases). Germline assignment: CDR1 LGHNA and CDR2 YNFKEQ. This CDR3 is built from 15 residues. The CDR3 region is CASSPRESPQHHSSF. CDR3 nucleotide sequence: TGTGCCAGCAGCCCTCGGGAAAGTCCCCAACACCACTCCAGTTTC.

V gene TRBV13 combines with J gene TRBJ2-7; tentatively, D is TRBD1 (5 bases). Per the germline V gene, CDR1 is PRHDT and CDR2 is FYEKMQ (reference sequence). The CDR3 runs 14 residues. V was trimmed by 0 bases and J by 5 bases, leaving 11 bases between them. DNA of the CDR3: TGTGCCAGCAGCTTAGGTCAGGGCCTCGACGAGCAGTACTTC. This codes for CASSLGQGLDEQYF.